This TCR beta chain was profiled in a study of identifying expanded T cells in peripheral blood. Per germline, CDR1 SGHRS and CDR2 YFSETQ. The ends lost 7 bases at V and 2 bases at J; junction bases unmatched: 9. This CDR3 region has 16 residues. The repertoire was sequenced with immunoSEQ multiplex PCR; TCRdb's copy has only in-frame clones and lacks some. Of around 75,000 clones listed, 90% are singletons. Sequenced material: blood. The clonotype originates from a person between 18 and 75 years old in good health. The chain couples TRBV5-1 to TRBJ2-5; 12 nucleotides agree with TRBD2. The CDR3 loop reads CASQQLAGGLQETQYF. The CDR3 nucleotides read TGCGCCAGCCAACAACTAGCGGGGGGCCTTCAAGAGACCCAGTACTTC.